This T cell receptor beta chain was sequenced for a study of cytotoxic CD8 clonotypes in ibrutinib-treated CLL. Across the study: Across the patients, 10 to 12 were relapsed/refractory, more than 14 treatment-naive and approximately 18 IGHV unmutated. Study-level findings and limits: Starting clonality was above that of age-matched healthy donors and tracked circulating CD8+ T-cell counts. Public clonotypes were rare and shrank or held steady on treatment.

This CDR3 is 16 amino acids long. The V gene's germline CDR1 is MGHRA and CDR2 YSYEKL. V lost 1 base and J lost 10, with 20 bases in between. Concerning this clone: The antigen is unknown.

Some clones are missing from TCRdb's copy, which holds only in-frame ones; the method was immunoSEQ multiplex PCR. Of more than 20,000 clones listed, about 68% are singletons. Sequencing used PBMCs, obtained before ibrutinib treatment. The rearrangement links TRBV4-1 to TRBJ1-5; D is ambiguous. The TCR was taken from a human donor with chronic lymphocytic leukemia. CDR3 nucleotide sequence: TGCGCCAGCAGCCAAGTTTTGGGCCAGCCGCCGGGACCCCAGCATTTT. Residues: CASSQVLGQPPGPQHF.